This TCR beta chain originates from a study of T cell repertoires in cytomegalovirus infection. Looking at the study overall: TCR beta signatures that were public indicated CMV infection and matching HLA type. Study results and caveats: The ex vivo response was dominated by HLA-C-restricted CMV-specific TCR beta clonotypes.

Concerning this clonotype itself: Its specificity is not known.

V lost 4 bases and J lost 9; bases outside the gene matches: 12. The germline V gene has CDR1 SGHTS and CDR2 YDEGEE. This CDR3 contains 15 residues. TCRdb re-derived calls from the reads in MiXCR, one entry per CDR3 protein. The data show under 850,000 distinct CDR3 sequences, with less than 40% seen just once and 2.8% held by the top ten. The V and J genes are TRBV5-8 and TRBJ1-5, with 8 bases lining up with TRBD1. Specimen: PBMCs. This receptor was identified in a human donor in good health (CMV status not recorded). Some clones in this sample may be carry-over from other donors' samples. For the CDR3, the DNA is TGTGCCAGCAGCCCCGGACAGGGAGGGGTATGGCCCCAGCATTTT. Translating gives CASSPGQGGVWPQHF.